The 22 T cell receptor beta chains below all came from one sample that was sequenced in a study of T cells expressing NK-cell markers. TCRdb reprocessed the 5' RACE reads, keeping one entry per CDR3 protein, no DNA. In total, the table holds about 460,000 distinct CDR3 sequences. Sequencing was carried out using blood T cells: a sorted CD56 or NKG2C T cell subset, CD4+ or CD8+ T cells, or bulk PBMC T cells (not recorded which). Receptors originate from a woman in her fifties or sixties in good health.

V and J are TRBV5-1 and TRBJ2-1; TCRdb's D call of TRBD1 is untestable without DNA. The CDR3 extends over 14 amino acids. The germline gives CDR1 SGHRS, CDR2 YFSETQ. The CDR3 spells CASNPGRINNEQFF.

The chain couples TRBV12-3 or TRBV12-4 to TRBJ2-2; the D gene TCRdb calls, TRBD1, cannot be checked with no DNA. This CDR3 contains 12 residues. CDR3 amino acids: CASSLESGQKFF.

This chain links TRBV12-3 or TRBV12-4 with TRBJ2-3; lacking DNA, the TRBD2 call made by TCRdb goes unchecked. The CDR3 covers 17 residues. CDR3 residues: CASSPGGVAGKPDTQYF.

The CDR3 loop reads CSTSPAGVDEQFF. The V call is TRBV20-1, the J call TRBJ2-1; TCRdb indicates TRBD2, and absent DNA this call remains unverified. The V gene's germline CDR1 is DFQATT and CDR2 SNEGSKA (reference sequence). This CDR3 is 13 amino acids long.

The chain employs TRBV5-1 and TRBJ2-1; without DNA, the TCRdb call of TRBD1 cannot be checked. The germline V gene encodes CDR1 SGHRS and CDR2 YFSETQ. The CDR3 is 14 residues long. The CDR3 region is CASSPGRRYNEQFF. Using reference TRBV5-1 and TRBJ2-1 for the parts outside the CDR3, the full variable domain is KAGVTQTPRYLIKTRGQQVTLSCSPISGHRSVSWYQQTPGQGLQFLFEYFSETQRNKGNFPGRFSGRQFSNSRSEMNVSTLELGDSALYLCASSPGRRYNEQFFGPGTRLTVL.

The chain employs TRBV29-1 and TRBJ2-1; absent DNA, TCRdb's TRBD1 call cannot be checked. The CDR3 is 16 residues long. CDR1 is SQVTM and CDR2 is ANQGSEA in the germline V gene. The CDR3 loop reads CSVERGAGNPYNEQFF.

The rearrangement joins TRBV15 to TRBJ1-1; without DNA, the TCRdb call of TRBD1 cannot be checked. CDR3 length: 15 residues. Germline CDR1 and CDR2: LNHNV and YYDKDF (reference sequence). CDR3 in amino acids: CATSRDWGANTEAFF. Variable domain in full (rest from reference TRBV15 and TRBJ1-1): DAMVIQNPRYQVTQFGKPVTLSCSQTLNHNVMYWYQQKSSQAPKLLFHYYDKDFNNEADTPDNFQSRRPNTSFCFLDIRSPGLGDTAMYLCATSRDWGANTEAFFGQGTRLTVV.

The V gene is TRBV5-4, the J gene TRBJ2-1; as DNA is missing, the TRBD2 call by TCRdb cannot be tested. This CDR3 is 12 amino acids long. CDR1 and CDR2 (germline): SGHNT, YYREEE (reference sequence). CDR3 amino acids: CASHGRSNEQFF.

The chain employs TRBV7-2 and TRBJ2-3. CDR1 and CDR2 from the germline V gene are SGHTA and FQGNSA. This CDR3 is built from 13 residues. The CDR3 loop reads CASSRTPTDTQYF.

The CDR3 sequence: CASSPRGGYYEQYF. The V call is TRBV9, the J call TRBJ2-7; with no DNA, the TCRdb D assignment of TRBD1 cannot be verified. The CDR3 covers 14 residues. CDR1 is SGDLS and CDR2 is YYNGEE in the germline V gene.

The J gene is TRBJ2-1, the V gene TRBV24-1; TCRdb indicates TRBD2, and absent DNA this call remains unverified. Looked up from germline, CDR1 is KGHDR and CDR2 is SFDVKD. The length of the CDR3 is 15 residues. CDR3 in amino acids: CATSELTSDENEQFF.

The chain employs TRBV4-1 and TRBJ2-3; TCRdb reports TRBD1, a call that lacks DNA to check it against. The CDR3 consists of 14 residues. CDR1 MGHRA and CDR2 YSYEKL come from the germline V gene. The CDR3 sequence: CASSLTGRADTQYF.

This chain connects TRBV4-1 to TRBJ2-1; TCRdb names TRBD2, which stays unverified in the absence of DNA. The CDR3 has 16 amino acids. From germline, CDR1 is MGHRA and CDR2 YSYEKL. CDR3: CASSQELAEPYNEQFF.

This sequence joins TRBV7-9 and TRBJ2-5; TCRdb designates TRBD1, a call that cannot be tested without DNA. Germline CDR1 is SEHNR and CDR2 is FQNEAQ (reference sequence). This CDR3 has 16 residues. The CDR3: CASSLAKTATEETQYF.

The V and J genes are TRBV5-4 and TRBJ2-5; TCRdb calls TRBD1, which cannot be checked without DNA. The CDR3 loop spans 15 amino acids. Germline CDR1 reads SGHNT; CDR2 reads YYREEE (reference sequence). The CDR3 sequence is CASSADSQRVETQYF. Looking up the rest from reference TRBV5-4 and TRBJ2-5 gives the full variable domain: ETGVTQSPTHLIKTRGQQVTLRCSSQSGHNTVSWYQQALGQGPQFIFQYYREEENGRGNFPPRFSGLQFPNYSSELNVNALELDDSALYLCASSADSQRVETQYFGPGTRLLVL.

The chain employs TRBV24-1 and TRBJ2-3; TCRdb indicates TRBD1, and absent DNA this call remains unverified. There are 16 residues in the CDR3. The germline V gene encodes CDR1 KGHDR and CDR2 SFDVKD. This CDR3 reads CATSDLGAGATDTQYF.

V is TRBV6-1 and J is TRBJ2-5; absent DNA, TCRdb's TRBD2 call cannot be checked. From germline, CDR1 is MNHNS and CDR2 SASEGT. The CDR3 runs 15 residues. The CDR3 sequence is CASSEIGSGGETQYF.

The chain joins TRBV19 to TRBJ2-7; with no DNA, the TCRdb D assignment of TRBD1 cannot be verified. The CDR3 length is 15 residues. CDR1 and CDR2 from the germline V gene are LNHDA and SQIVND (reference sequence). CDR3 loop: CASSIPGGGRDEQYF.

This chain joins TRBV29-1 and TRBJ2-2; TCRdb's D call of TRBD2 is untestable without DNA. Germline V gene data show CDR1 as SQVTM and CDR2 as ANQGSEA. This CDR3 is 15 amino acids long. CDR3 amino acids: CSVTSGRPGTGELFF.

J is TRBJ1-2 and V is TRBV29-1; the TCRdb D gene call, TRBD1, has no DNA to confirm it. CDR3 length: 14 amino acids. Looked up from germline, CDR1 is SQVTM and CDR2 is ANQGSEA. The CDR3 protein is CSVGGQGNAYGYTF.

This sequence joins TRBV29-1 and TRBJ2-1. This CDR3 is built from 12 residues. Germline V gives CDR1 SQVTM, CDR2 ANQGSEA. The CDR3 loop is CSVLYQVDEQFF.

This sequence joins TRBV7-6 and TRBJ2-1; absent DNA, TCRdb's TRBD2 call cannot be checked. This CDR3 is 14 amino acids long. In germline, CDR1 is SGHVS, CDR2 FNYEAQ. CDR3 in amino acids: CASSSSGLADEQFF.